Listed below are T cell receptor beta chains from one sample, sequenced in a study of a mutant IDH1 vaccine in newly diagnosed glioma. No antigen is known for these receptors. Repertoires were generated with immunoSEQ multiplex PCR, while TCRdb's copy carries only in-frame clones and drops some. The table includes about 56,000 clones, less than 80% detected once. The sequences come from PBMCs, collected from a glioma patient whose treatment included an IDH1 peptide vaccine. Receptors were obtained from a man aged 45 to 65 with glioma. CDR3s include the opening cysteine and the closing phenylalanine or tryptophan. A D gene is named only where the DNA matches it firmly. Only part of the rows carry a size: once, few, many, or a class if the clone is expanded.

. TRBJ1-4 TRBV6-1 . CASSEAGWGEKLFF TGTGCCAGCAGTGAAGCGGGCTGGGGTGAAAAACTGTTTTTT
. TRBJ2-3 TRBV19 . CASSISQPTDTQYF TGTGCCAGTAGTATCTCGCAGCCCACAGATACGCAGTATTTT
. TRBJ2-1 TRBV5-1 . CASSLETANGYNEQFF TGCGCCAGCAGCTTGGAGACGGCGAACGGTTACAATGAGCAGTTCTTC
once TRBJ2-5 TRBV5-1 . CASSTRFRGGRETQYF TGCGCCAGCAGCACCCGGTTCAGGGGGGGGAGAGAGACCCAGTACTTC
. TRBJ1-1 TRBV29-1 . CSGAAGNTEAFF TGCAGCGGCGCTGCCGGAAACACTGAAGCTTTCTTT
. TRBJ1-5 TRBV27 . CASSLGRNSNQPQHF TGTGCCAGCAGTTTAGGCAGGAATAGCAATCAGCCCCAGCATTTT
once TRBJ2-2 TRBV5-6 . CASSSPGRTGELFF TGTGCCAGCAGCTCCCCGGGACGCACCGGGGAGCTGTTTTTT
. TRBJ2-5 TRBV27 TRBD1 CASSLGTDLETQYF TGTGCCAGCAGTTTGGGGACAGATTTAGAGACCCAGTACTTC
. TRBJ2-3 TRBV2 . CASGAVVAGATDTQYF TGTGCCAGCGGCGCGGTAGTTGCGGGGGCAACAGATACGCAGTATTTT
. TRBJ2-3 TRBV7-8 . CASSYGGSDTQYF TGTGCCAGCAGCTACGGGGGCTCAGATACGCAGTATTTT
few TRBJ1-1 TRBV7-2 . CASSTLGLRNTEAFF TGTGCCAGCAGCACCCTTGGGCTCCGGAACACTGAAGCTTTCTTT
. TRBJ1-6 TRBV6-1 . CASRGDTYNSPLHF TGTGCCAGCAGGGGGGACACCTATAATTCACCCCTCCACTTT
. TRBJ2-1 TRBV4-2 TRBD2 CASSPGLAGESSYNEQFF TGTGCCAGCAGCCCGGGACTAGCGGGGGAGAGCTCCTACAATGAGCAGTTCTTC
. TRBJ2-2 TRBV30 . CAWSPGQFPGELFF TGTGCCTGGAGTCCCGGACAGTTTCCCGGGGAGCTGTTTTTT
. TRBJ2-3 TRBV19 . CASSSQRTDTQYF TGTGCCAGTAGTTCTCAACGCACAGATACGCAGTATTTT
. TRBJ1-5 TRBV5-1 . CASSLDPSNQPQHF TGCGCCAGCAGCTTGGATCCTAGCAATCAGCCCCAGCATTTT
few TRBJ1-4 TRBV18 TRBD1 CASSDRVEELFF TGTGCCAGCTCAGACAGGGTCGAAGAACTGTTTTTT
. TRBJ2-1 TRBV2 TRBD1 CASRATGAINNEQFF TGTGCCAGCAGGGCGACAGGGGCTATTAACAATGAGCAGTTCTTC
. TRBJ2-5 TRBV5-5 TRBD1 CASTLRDRGLGETQYF TGTGCCAGCACCCTCCGGGACAGGGGGCTCGGAGAGACCCAGTACTTC
once TRBJ1-3 TRBV19 . CASSRVPSGNTIYF TGTGCCAGCAGTCGAGTACCCTCTGGAAACACCATATATTTT
. TRBJ1-5 TRBV9 TRBD1 CASSLGQGGDQPQHF TGTGCCAGCAGCCTTGGACAGGGGGGGGATCAGCCCCAGCATTTT
. TRBJ2-5 TRBV5-1 TRBD2 CASSLAGLAVGETQYF TGCGCCAGCAGCCTCGCCGGACTAGCAGTAGGGGAGACCCAGTACTTC
. TRBJ2-2 TRBV2 TRBD1 CASNRGLDGELFF TGTGCCAGCAACAGGGGGCTGGACGGGGAGCTGTTTTTT
. TRBJ1-4 TRBV6-1 TRBD1 CASSEVAKGADEKLFF TGTGCCAGCAGTGAAGTGGCGAAGGGGGCAGACGAAAAACTGTTTTTT
. TRBJ2-3 TRBV7-9 TRBD2 CASSLFGGGADTQYF TGTGCCAGCAGCTTATTCGGCGGGGGGGCAGATACGCAGTATTTT
. TRBJ2-7 TRBV10-2 TRBD2 CASSESRRSSGGSYEQYF TGCGCCAGCAGTGAGTCGCGCAGGTCTAGCGGGGGGTCCTACGAGCAGTACTTC
. TRBJ1-6 TRBV30 . CAWRVQRSPLHF TGTGCCTGGAGGGTACAGCGGTCACCCCTCCACTTT
few TRBJ1-4 TRBV30 TRBD1 CAWSGPGGTEKLFF TGTGCCTGGAGTGGGCCAGGGGGGACGGAAAAACTGTTTTTT
. TRBJ2-7 TRBV6-5 . CASSTNPTIHYEQYF TGTGCCAGCAGTACGAATCCGACTATTCATTACGAGCAGTACTTC
medium-sized TRBJ1-1 TRBV16 . CASSPSGSNTEAFF TGTGCCAGCAGCCCATCCGGTTCGAACACTGAAGCTTTCTTT
. TRBJ1-3 TRBV5-1 . CASSPSPSSGNTIYF TGCGCCAGCAGCCCCTCTCCGAGCTCTGGAAACACCATATATTTT
. TRBJ2-5 TRBV11-1 . CASSFAPQETQYF TGTGCCAGCAGCTTCGCCCCCCAAGAGACCCAGTACTTC
once TRBJ1-2 TRBV5-4 . CASTKAGGFSHYGYTF TGTGCCAGCACTAAGGCTGGGGGGTTCAGTCACTATGGCTACACCTTC